This T cell receptor (beta chain) was obtained from a study of blood T cell repertoires in COVID-19. Assay: immunoSEQ multiplex PCR; the TCRdb copy retains only in-frame clones and omits some. Counted here are 300,000 or so clones, roughly 90% occurring once; the ten biggest clones make up roughly 2.9%. This clonotype was obtained from a woman aged 45-65 years who had been exposed to COVID-19. Sequences were obtained from PBMCs or T cells enriched from blood (not recorded which).

Written as DNA, the CDR3 is TGCGCCAGCAGCTTGGAATTGAGCGAGCAGTACTTC. Translating it yields CASSLELSEQYF. The chain links TRBV5-1 to TRBJ2-7, with D unclear. The germline gives CDR1 SGHRS, CDR2 YFSETQ. The CDR3 has 12 amino acids. Deletions cut 0 bases from V and 6 bases from J, with 7 bases between. The full variable domain, its missing parts supplied by reference TRBV5-1 and TRBJ2-7, is KAGVTQTPRYLIKTRGQQVTLSCSPISGHRSVSWYQQTPGQGLQFLFEYFSETQRNKGNFPGRFSGRQFSNSRSEMNVSTLELGDSALYLCASSLELSEQYFGPGTRLTVT.